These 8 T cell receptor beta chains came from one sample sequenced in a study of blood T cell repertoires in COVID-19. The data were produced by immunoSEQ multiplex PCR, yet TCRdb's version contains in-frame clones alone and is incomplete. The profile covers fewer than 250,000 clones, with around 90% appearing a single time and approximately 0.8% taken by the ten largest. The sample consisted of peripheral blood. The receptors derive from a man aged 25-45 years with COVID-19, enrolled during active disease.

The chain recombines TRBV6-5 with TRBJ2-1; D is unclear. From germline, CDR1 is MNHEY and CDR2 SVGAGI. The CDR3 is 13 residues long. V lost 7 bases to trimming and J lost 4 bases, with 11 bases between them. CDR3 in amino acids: CASTPGSYNEQFF. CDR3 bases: TGTGCCAGCACCCCAGGCAGTTACAATGAGCAGTTCTTC.

The chain's CDR3 is CASSQVGSGQSGTQYF. Here the CDR3 DNA reads TGCGCCAGCAGCCAAGTCGGCAGCGGCCAGTCAGGGACCCAGTACTTC. The V call is TRBV4-1, the J call TRBJ2-5; D is perhaps TRBD2 (5 bases). V gave up 1 base and J gave up 7 bases, with 19 bases separating them. Per germline, CDR1 MGHRA and CDR2 YSYEKL. The CDR3 spans 16 residues.

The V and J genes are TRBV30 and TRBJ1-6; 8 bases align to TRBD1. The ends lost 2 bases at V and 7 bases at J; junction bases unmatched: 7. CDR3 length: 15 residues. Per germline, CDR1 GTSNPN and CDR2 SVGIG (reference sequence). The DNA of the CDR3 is TGTGCCTGGAGTACGAGGACAGGGTACAATTCACCCCTCCACTTT. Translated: CAWSTRTGYNSPLHF.

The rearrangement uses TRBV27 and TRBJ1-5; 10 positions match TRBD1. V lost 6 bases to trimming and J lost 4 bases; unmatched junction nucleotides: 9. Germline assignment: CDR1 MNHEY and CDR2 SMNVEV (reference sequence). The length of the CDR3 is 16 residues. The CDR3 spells CASRPTGGFRNQPQHF. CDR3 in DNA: TGTGCCAGCAGGCCGACAGGGGGCTTCCGTAATCAGCCCCAGCATTTT.

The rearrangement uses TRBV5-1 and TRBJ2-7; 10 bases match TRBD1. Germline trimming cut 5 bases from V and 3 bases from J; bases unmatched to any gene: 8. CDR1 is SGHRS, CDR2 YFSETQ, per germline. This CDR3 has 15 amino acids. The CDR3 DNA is TGCGCCAGCAGGTCCGGGACAGGGGTCTTCTACGAGCAGTACTTC. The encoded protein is CASRSGTGVFYEQYF.

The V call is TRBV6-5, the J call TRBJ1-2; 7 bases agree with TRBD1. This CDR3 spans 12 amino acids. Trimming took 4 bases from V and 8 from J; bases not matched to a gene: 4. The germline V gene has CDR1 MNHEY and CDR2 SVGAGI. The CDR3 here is CASSSDRVGYTF. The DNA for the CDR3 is TGTGCCAGCAGTTCAGACAGGGTCGGCTACACCTTC.

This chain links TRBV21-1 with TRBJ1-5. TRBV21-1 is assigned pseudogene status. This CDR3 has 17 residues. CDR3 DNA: TGTGCCAGCATCCTCGGGATGGGGAATTATAGCAATCAGCCCCAGCATTTT. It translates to CASILGMGNYSNQPQHF.

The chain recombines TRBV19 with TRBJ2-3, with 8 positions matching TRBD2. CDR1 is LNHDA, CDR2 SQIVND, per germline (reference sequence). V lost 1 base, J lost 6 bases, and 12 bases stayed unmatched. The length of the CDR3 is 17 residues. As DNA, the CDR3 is TGTGCCAGTAGTATAGGTTTCCGGCGGGGGGCCAGGGATACGCAGTATTTT. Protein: CASSIGFRRGARDTQYF. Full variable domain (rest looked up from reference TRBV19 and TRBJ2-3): DGGITQSPKYLFRKEGQNVTLSCEQNLNHDAMYWYRQDPGQGLRLIYYSQIVNDFQKGDIAEGYSVSREKKESFPLTVTSAQKNPTAFYLCASSIGFRRGARDTQYFGPGTRLTVL.